This is a list of T cell receptor beta chains from one sample in a study of control samples from healthy donors and cancer patients. This table comes from immunoSEQ multiplex PCR, and its TCRdb copy is limited to in-frame clones, with some not included. The sample carries roughly 120,000 clones, more than 70% recorded once. Input material: blood. The source of these receptors is a middle-aged man in good health. Both conserved end residues are part of each CDR3. Fields, in order: J gene, clone size, D gene, V gene, CDR3 protein, CDR3 DNA. The D gene is left open where the match is weak. Clone size is not always given. Where it is, it says once, few, many or a class for expanded clones.

J gene: TRBJ1-2; clone size: NA; D gene: NA; V gene: TRBV6-4; CDR3 protein: CASMGAGDYGYTF; CDR3 DNA: TGTGCCAGCATGGGGGCAGGGGATTATGGCTACACCTTC
J gene: TRBJ2-7; clone size: NA; D gene: NA; V gene: TRBV5-1; CDR3 protein: CASSSTYEQYF; CDR3 DNA: TGCGCCAGCAGCTCTACCTACGAGCAGTACTTC
J gene: TRBJ2-1; clone size: NA; D gene: TRBD2; V gene: TRBV5-1; CDR3 protein: CASTGTSVYNEQFF; CDR3 DNA: TGCGCCAGCACAGGGACTAGCGTTTACAATGAGCAGTTCTTC
J gene: TRBJ2-7; clone size: NA; D gene: NA; V gene: TRBV30; CDR3 protein: CAWSTGQFYEQYF; CDR3 DNA: TGTGCCTGGAGTACCGGACAGTTCTACGAGCAGTACTTC
J gene: TRBJ2-1; clone size: NA; D gene: TRBD1; V gene: TRBV4-2; CDR3 protein: CASSQDQGASYNEQFF; CDR3 DNA: TGTGCCAGCAGCCAAGATCAGGGGGCCTCCTACAATGAGCAGTTCTTC
J gene: TRBJ1-2; clone size: NA; D gene: NA; V gene: TRBV4-3; CDR3 protein: CASRGRDGYTF; CDR3 DNA: TGCGCCAGCAGGGGTCGCGATGGCTACACCTTC
J gene: TRBJ1-3; clone size: NA; D gene: NA; V gene: TRBV27; CDR3 protein: CASSRASGNTIYF; CDR3 DNA: TGTGCCAGCAGTCGAGCCTCTGGAAACACCATATATTTT
J gene: TRBJ1-4; clone size: NA; D gene: NA; V gene: TRBV6-5; CDR3 protein: CASRDSGWDEKLFF; CDR3 DNA: TGTGCCAGCAGGGACAGCGGATGGGATGAAAAACTGTTTTTT
J gene: TRBJ1-2; clone size: NA; D gene: TRBD1; V gene: TRBV30; CDR3 protein: CAWSRGGSSRYGYTF; CDR3 DNA: TGTGCCTGGAGTAGAGGGGGCAGTTCACGCTATGGCTACACCTTC
J gene: TRBJ1-3; clone size: NA; D gene: TRBD1; V gene: TRBV5-1; CDR3 protein: CASSLEDRNSGNTIYF; CDR3 DNA: TGCGCCAGCAGCTTGGAGGACAGGAACTCTGGAAACACCATATATTTT
J gene: TRBJ2-7; clone size: NA; D gene: NA; V gene: TRBV3-1/TRBV3-2; CDR3 protein: CASSLGQSSYEQYF; CDR3 DNA: TGTGCCAGCAGTCTCGGGCAGAGCTCCTACGAGCAGTACTTC
J gene: TRBJ2-2; clone size: NA; D gene: NA; V gene: TRBV24-1; CDR3 protein: CATSSRGVELFF; CDR3 DNA: TGTGCCACCAGTTCCAGGGGTGTGGAGCTGTTTTTT
J gene: TRBJ2-1; clone size: NA; D gene: TRBD1; V gene: TRBV24-1; CDR3 protein: CATSDFRDSYNEQFF; CDR3 DNA: TGTGCCACCAGTGATTTCAGGGACAGCTACAATGAGCAGTTCTTC
J gene: TRBJ1-1; clone size: NA; D gene: NA; V gene: TRBV5-1; CDR3 protein: CASSLARPAGADTEAFF; CDR3 DNA: TGCGCCAGCAGCTTGGCCAGGCCTGCAGGGGCGGACACTGAAGCTTTCTTT
J gene: TRBJ2-1; clone size: NA; D gene: NA; V gene: TRBV5-8; CDR3 protein: CASSHTVGPHNYNEQFF; CDR3 DNA: TGTGCCAGCAGCCACACGGTAGGGCCCCATAACTACAATGAGCAGTTCTTC
J gene: TRBJ2-7; clone size: NA; D gene: NA; V gene: TRBV5-1; CDR3 protein: CASSLKNEQYF; CDR3 DNA: TGCGCCAGCAGCTTGAAAAACGAGCAGTACTTC
J gene: TRBJ1-2; clone size: NA; D gene: NA; V gene: TRBV11-3; CDR3 protein: CASSLDQAYNYGYTF; CDR3 DNA: TGTGCCAGCAGCTTAGATCAGGCCTATAACTATGGCTACACCTTC
J gene: TRBJ2-1; clone size: few; D gene: TRBD1; V gene: TRBV7-2; CDR3 protein: CASSDPNRGLYNEQFF; CDR3 DNA: TGTGCCAGCAGCGACCCAAACAGGGGGCTCTACAATGAGCAGTTCTTC
J gene: TRBJ2-3; clone size: NA; D gene: TRBD1; V gene: TRBV6-5; CDR3 protein: CASSYSGQITDTQYF; CDR3 DNA: TGTGCCAGCAGTTACTCGGGACAGATCACAGATACGCAGTATTTT
J gene: TRBJ1-6; clone size: NA; D gene: NA; V gene: TRBV30; CDR3 protein: CAWSVTTGPGRVRNSPLHF; CDR3 DNA: TGTGCCTGGAGTGTTACTACAGGACCCGGCCGCGTCAGAAATTCACCCCTCCACTTT
J gene: TRBJ2-2; clone size: NA; D gene: NA; V gene: TRBV10-1; CDR3 protein: CASRTGINTGELFF; CDR3 DNA: TGCGCCAGCAGAACCGGGATTAACACCGGGGAGCTGTTTTTT
J gene: TRBJ1-2; clone size: NA; D gene: NA; V gene: TRBV15; CDR3 protein: CATSRDHYGYTF; CDR3 DNA: TGTGCCACCAGCAGAGACCACTATGGCTACACCTTC
J gene: TRBJ1-3; clone size: NA; D gene: NA; V gene: TRBV10-3; CDR3 protein: CATSLAVTGTRSGNTIYF; CDR3 DNA: TGTGCCACCAGTCTGGCGGTGACGGGTACTCGCTCTGGAAACACCATATATTTT
J gene: TRBJ1-2; clone size: few; D gene: NA; V gene: TRBV6-1; CDR3 protein: CASSEAGASGYTF; CDR3 DNA: TGTGCCAGCAGTGAAGCAGGGGCCTCTGGCTACACCTTC
J gene: TRBJ2-7; clone size: NA; D gene: NA; V gene: TRBV10-3; CDR3 protein: CAISRLEANYEQYF; CDR3 DNA: TGTGCCATCAGTAGACTAGAGGCGAACTACGAGCAGTACTTC
J gene: TRBJ2-7; clone size: NA; D gene: TRBD1; V gene: TRBV18; CDR3 protein: CASSTGAPYEQYF; CDR3 DNA: TGTGCCAGCTCGACAGGGGCACCCTACGAGCAGTACTTC
J gene: TRBJ2-7; clone size: NA; D gene: NA; V gene: TRBV3-1/TRBV3-2; CDR3 protein: CASSQGGVKPYEQYF; CDR3 DNA: TGTGCCAGCAGCCAAGGCGGAGTGAAACCCTACGAGCAGTACTTC
J gene: TRBJ2-5; clone size: NA; D gene: TRBD2; V gene: TRBV7-9; CDR3 protein: CASSHTIAGGRTQYF; CDR3 DNA: TGTGCCAGCAGCCACACAATAGCGGGGGGGCGAACCCAGTACTTC
J gene: TRBJ1-4; clone size: NA; D gene: TRBD1; V gene: TRBV7-2; CDR3 protein: CASSPGTVEKLFF; CDR3 DNA: TGTGCCAGCAGCCCAGGGACAGTAGAAAAACTGTTTTTT
J gene: TRBJ1-1; clone size: NA; D gene: NA; V gene: TRBV4-1; CDR3 protein: CASSLGLENTEAFF; CDR3 DNA: TGCGCCAGCAGCCTAGGGCTGGAGAACACTGAAGCTTTCTTT
J gene: TRBJ1-2; clone size: NA; D gene: NA; V gene: TRBV25-1; CDR3 protein: CASSEPGTGLGGYTF; CDR3 DNA: TGTGCCAGCAGTGAACCTGGGACGGGTCTAGGTGGCTACACCTTC
J gene: TRBJ2-2; clone size: NA; D gene: NA; V gene: TRBV19; CDR3 protein: CASIGGIGELFF; CDR3 DNA: TGTGCCAGTATAGGAGGGATCGGGGAGCTGTTTTTT
J gene: TRBJ1-3; clone size: NA; D gene: NA; V gene: TRBV29-1; CDR3 protein: CSVVHSGNTIYF; CDR3 DNA: TGCAGCGTTGTCCACTCTGGAAACACCATATATTTT
J gene: TRBJ2-3; clone size: NA; D gene: NA; V gene: TRBV24-1; CDR3 protein: CATSAPRQGISDTQYF; CDR3 DNA: TGTGCCACCAGTGCCCCTCGTCAGGGTATCTCAGATACGCAGTATTTT
J gene: TRBJ2-3; clone size: NA; D gene: TRBD1; V gene: TRBV7-3; CDR3 protein: CASSPGTGGTDTQYF; CDR3 DNA: TGTGCCAGCAGTCCCGGGACAGGGGGCACAGATACGCAGTATTTT
J gene: TRBJ2-5; clone size: once; D gene: TRBD1; V gene: TRBV19; CDR3 protein: CASRNLPSGQSKKETQYF; CDR3 DNA: TGTGCCAGCCGTAATTTGCCCTCGGGACAGTCCAAAAAAGAGACCCAGTACTTC